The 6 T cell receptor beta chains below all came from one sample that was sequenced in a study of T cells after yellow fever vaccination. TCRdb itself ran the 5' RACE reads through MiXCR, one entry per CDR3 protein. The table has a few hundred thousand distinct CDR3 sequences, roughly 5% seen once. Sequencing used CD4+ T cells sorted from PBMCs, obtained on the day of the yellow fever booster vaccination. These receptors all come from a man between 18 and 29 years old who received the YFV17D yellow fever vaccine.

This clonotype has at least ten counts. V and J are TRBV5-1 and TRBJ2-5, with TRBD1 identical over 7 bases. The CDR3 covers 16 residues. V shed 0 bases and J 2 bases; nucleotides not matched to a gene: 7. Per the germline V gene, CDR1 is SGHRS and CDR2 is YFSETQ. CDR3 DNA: TGCGCCAGCAGCTTGGTATCGGGACAGCGGCAAGAGACCCAGTACTTC. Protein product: CASSLVSGQRQETQYF.

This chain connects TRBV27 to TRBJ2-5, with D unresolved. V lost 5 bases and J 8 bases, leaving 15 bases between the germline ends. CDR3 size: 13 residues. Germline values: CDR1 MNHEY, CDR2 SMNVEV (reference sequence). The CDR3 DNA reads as TGTGCCAGCAGTCAGACACGGGCGGATACCCAGTACTTC. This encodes CASSQTRADTQYF.

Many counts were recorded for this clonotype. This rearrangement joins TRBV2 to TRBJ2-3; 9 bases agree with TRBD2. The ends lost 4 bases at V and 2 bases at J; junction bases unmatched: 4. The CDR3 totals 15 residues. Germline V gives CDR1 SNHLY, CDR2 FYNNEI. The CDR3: CASSGSGGHTDTQYF. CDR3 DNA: TGTGCCAGCAGTGGGAGCGGGGGGCACACAGATACGCAGTATTTT.

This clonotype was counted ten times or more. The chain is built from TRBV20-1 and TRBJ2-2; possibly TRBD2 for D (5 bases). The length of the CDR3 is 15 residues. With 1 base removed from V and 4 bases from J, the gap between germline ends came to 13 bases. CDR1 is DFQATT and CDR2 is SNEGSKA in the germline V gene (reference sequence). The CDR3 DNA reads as TGCAGTGCTAGAGTGGCGGGCGCAGGCACCGGGGAGCTGTTTTTT. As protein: CSARVAGAGTGELFF.

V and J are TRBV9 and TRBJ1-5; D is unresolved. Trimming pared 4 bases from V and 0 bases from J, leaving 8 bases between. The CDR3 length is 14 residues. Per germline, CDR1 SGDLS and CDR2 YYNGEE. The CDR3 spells CASSMGNSNQPQHF. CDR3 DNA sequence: TGTGCCAGCAGCATGGGGAATAGCAATCAGCCCCAGCATTTT.

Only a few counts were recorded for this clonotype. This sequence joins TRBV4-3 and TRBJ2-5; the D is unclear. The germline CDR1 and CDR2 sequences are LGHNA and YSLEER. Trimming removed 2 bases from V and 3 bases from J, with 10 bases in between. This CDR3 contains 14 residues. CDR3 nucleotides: TGCGCCAGCAGCCAATCGCTTTGGGAAGAGACCCAGTACTTC. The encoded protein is CASSQSLWEETQYF.